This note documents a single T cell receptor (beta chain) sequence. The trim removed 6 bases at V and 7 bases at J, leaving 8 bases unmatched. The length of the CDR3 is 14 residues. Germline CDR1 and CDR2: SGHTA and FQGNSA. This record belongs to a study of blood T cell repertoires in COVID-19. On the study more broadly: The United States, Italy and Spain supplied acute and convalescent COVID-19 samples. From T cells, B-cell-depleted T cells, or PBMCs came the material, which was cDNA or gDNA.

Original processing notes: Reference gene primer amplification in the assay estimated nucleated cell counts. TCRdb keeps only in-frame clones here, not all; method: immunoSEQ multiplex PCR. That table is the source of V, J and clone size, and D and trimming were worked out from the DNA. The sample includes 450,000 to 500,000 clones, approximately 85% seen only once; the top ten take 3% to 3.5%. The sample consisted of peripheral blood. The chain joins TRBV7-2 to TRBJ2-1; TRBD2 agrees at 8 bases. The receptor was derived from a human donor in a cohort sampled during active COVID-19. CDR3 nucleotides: TGTGCCAGCAGGCCAGCGGGAGCGAGGAATGAGCAGTTCTTC. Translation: CASRPAGARNEQFF.